This record concerns one TCR beta chain sequence. The data stem from a study of monozygotic twins with inflammatory bowel disease. CDR3 length: 17 residues. Germline CDR1 SGHTA, CDR2 FQGNSA. Following a re-call of the 5' RACE reads, TCRdb has one entry per CDR3 protein and lacks DNA. The sample has fewer than 400,000 distinct CDR3 sequences, and its top ten clones hold roughly 5.2%. Input material: blood. The J gene is TRBJ1-5, the V gene TRBV7-2; the TCRdb D gene call, TRBD1, has no DNA to confirm it. This TCR was sampled from a human donor with ulcerative colitis or Crohn's disease, or a healthy co-twin of an affected twin (not recorded which). The CDR3 spells CASSLGTDRGFNQPQHF.